This T cell receptor (beta chain) was recovered during a study of early T cells in non-severe SARS-CoV-2 infection. V lost 4 bases to trimming and J lost 1 base, with 15 bases between them. The V gene's germline CDR1 is SGHTA and CDR2 FQGNSA. The CDR3 extends over 16 amino acids. In TCRdb, the 5' RACE reads were re-called with MiXCR into one record per CDR3 protein. The sample has about 72,000 distinct CDR3 sequences, roughly a tenth seen once. The receptor comes from an adult who was a healthcare worker with PCR-confirmed SARS-CoV-2 infection or an uninfected control (not recorded which). The rearrangement joins TRBV7-2 to TRBJ2-3, with D perhaps given as TRBD1 or TRBD2 (7 bases each). The input for sequencing was whole blood, taken at baseline. The CDR3 is CASSSRQGGGTDTQYF. Written as DNA, the CDR3 is TGTGCCAGCAGCTCCCGACAGGGAGGGGGCACAGATACGCAGTATTTT. The whole variable domain, remainder taken from reference TRBV7-2 and TRBJ2-3, is GAGVSQSPSNKVTEKGKDVELRCDPISGHTALYWYRQSLGQGLEFLIYFQGNSAPDKSGLPSDRFSAERTGGSVSTLTIQRTQQEDSAVYLCASSSRQGGGTDTQYFGPGTRLTVL.